This T cell receptor beta chain was identified in a study of blood T cell repertoires in COVID-19. Original processing methods: Nucleated cell number was recorded as an estimate derived from reference gene primer amplification. Sequencing was performed with immunoSEQ multiplex PCR; in TCRdb, only in-frame clones are kept and a portion is missing. V and J calls plus clone size are reproduced from that table; the DNA served to infer D and trimming. The sample shows about 200,000 clones, approximately 87% of them seen only once. Seattle patients were enrolled during active infection and followed longitudinally. The germline V gene encodes CDR1 SGHDT and CDR2 YYEEEE. CDR3 size: 16 residues. V lost 2 bases and J 5 bases, leaving 17 bases between the germline ends.

This chain links TRBV5-6 with TRBJ1-3, with D maybe TRBD1 (5 bases). Sequencing was carried out using peripheral blood. The TCR comes from a person between 70 and 80 years old with COVID-19, enrolled during active disease. CDR3 sequence: CASSFFGATNRNTIYF. The CDR3 DNA sequence: TGTGCCAGCAGCTTTTTTGGGGCAACAAACCGAAACACCATATATTTT.